This passage covers 30 T cell receptor beta chains from one sample sequenced in a study of blood T cells in healthy people across ages. Next came a second PCR, run for roughly 7 to 12 cycles, which used a sample-barcoded 5' primer along with a J-beta primer mix. TCRdb re-analysed the 5' RACE reads in MiXCR, keeping a single row per CDR3 protein. The repertoire has 1.2 million to 1.5 million distinct CDR3 sequences, 42% of them found once; the top ten carry less than 8%. Sequencing was performed on blood. The receptors shown here come from a woman aged 18-30 years in good health.

The chain uses TRBV4-1 and TRBJ2-7; tentatively, D is TRBD1 or TRBD2 (5 bases each). V was shortened by 4 bases and J by 0 bases, with 13 bases between the two germline ends. Germline V gene lookup returns CDR1 MGHRA and CDR2 YSYEKL. This CDR3 comprises 15 residues. The CDR3 bases are TGCGCCAGCAGCCGGACTTTTGACAGCTCCTACGAGCAGTACTTC. Translated, it gives CASSRTFDSSYEQYF.

Concerning this clonotype itself: A clone one base away is much larger, so this may be a read error. J is TRBJ2-7 and V is TRBV7-2; possibly TRBD1 or TRBD2 for D (5 bases each). CDR1 and CDR2 from the germline V gene are SGHTA and FQGNSA. The CDR3 loop spans 12 amino acids. CDR3 sequence reads: CAISWWGYEQYF. The CDR3 DNA is TGTGCCATCAGCTGGTGGGGGTACGAGCAGTACTTC.

V and J are TRBV6-2 or TRBV6-3 and TRBJ2-1; 12 bases align to TRBD2. The end of the DNA is better explained by TRBJ2-7, so the J call may be wrong. The CDR3 has 16 amino acids. Looked up from germline, CDR1 is MNHEY and CDR2 is SVGEGT. The CDR3 sequence is CASSSRTSGIDNEQYF. In DNA form, the CDR3 reads TGTGCCAGCAGTTCGCGGACTAGCGGGATAGACAATGAGCAGTACTTC.

The chain combines TRBV2 with TRBJ1-6, with D tentatively TRBD1 (6 bases). The germline CDR1 and CDR2 sequences are SNHLY and FYNNEI. The ends were cut back, 5 bases at V and 4 bases at J, with 9 bases in the middle. There are 14 residues in the CDR3. Here the CDR3 reads CASSRQVYNSPLHF. In DNA form, the CDR3 reads TGTGCCAGCAGTAGACAGGTTTATAATTCACCCCTCCACTTT.

The chain employs TRBV12-3 or TRBV12-4 and TRBJ1-4; 8 bases match TRBD1. The CDR3 is made up of 15 amino acids. The V segment lost 5 bases and the J segment 12 bases; nucleotides outside the gene matches: 14. The CDR3, as DNA: TGTGCCAGCAGTCAGGACAGGGTAATGGCCGGGGAACTGTTTTTT. Translated: CASSQDRVMAGELFF.

CDR3: CSASGGRVTGELFF. CDR3 in DNA: TGCAGTGCTAGTGGGGGGAGGGTAACCGGGGAGCTGTTTTTT. The V and J genes are TRBV20-1 and TRBJ2-2; 7 positions match TRBD2. Germline V gives CDR1 DFQATT, CDR2 SNEGSKA (reference sequence). Losses at the gene ends were 3 bases for V and 5 bases for J; bases not matched to a gene: 6. CDR3 length: 14 residues.

The J gene is TRBJ2-3, the V gene TRBV5-1; 10 nucleotides line up with TRBD2. Unmatched junction bases numbered 10, after V lost 3 bases and J lost 3 bases. CDR3 length equals 17 residues. The V gene's germline CDR1 is SGHRS and CDR2 YFSETQ. CDR3 bases: TGCGCCAGCAGCTCCGACAAAGCGGGAGGGCCGACAGATACGCAGTATTTT. This encodes CASSSDKAGGPTDTQYF.

This clonotype was recorded once. V gene TRBV10-3 combines with J gene TRBJ2-5; 11 positions match TRBD2. From germline, CDR1 is ENHRY and CDR2 SYGVKD. V shed 2 bases, J shed 1 base, and the junction held 3 bases outside the gene matches. The CDR3 is made up of 16 amino acids. CDR3 coding DNA: TGTGCCATCAGTGAGGCTAGCGGGGGGCTCCAAGAGACCCAGTACTTC. Residues: CAISEASGGLQETQYF.

This clonotype was found a few times. CDR3 coding DNA: TGTGCCAGCAGTTCCCCGCACGTAGCGGGGGCCGAAAACATTCAGTACTTC. Encoded protein: CASSSPHVAGAENIQYF. The genes are TRBV12-3 or TRBV12-4 and TRBJ2-4; 9 bases are shared with TRBD2. After removal of 4 bases from V and 5 bases from J, the junction contained 12 bases not matched to a gene. CDR3 size: 17 residues.

The chain couples TRBV2 to TRBJ2-5; 10 nucleotides match TRBD2. Per germline, CDR1 SNHLY and CDR2 FYNNEI. J lost 0 bases, V lost 2 bases, and 3 bases had no gene match. The length of the CDR3 is 16 residues. The CDR3 sequence is CASSERAGGHQETQYF. The CDR3 coding sequence is TGTGCCAGCAGTGAAAGAGCGGGGGGGCACCAAGAGACCCAGTACTTC.

The CDR3 nucleotides are TGTGCCAGCAGCCAAGAGGTACCCCGCACCGGGGAGCTGTTTTTT. This gives the protein CASSQEVPRTGELFF. The chain recombines TRBV3-1 with TRBJ2-2; D is uncertain. The germline V and J ends were trimmed by 0 bases and 4 bases, with 9 bases remaining between them. The germline gives CDR1 LGHDT, CDR2 YNNKEL (reference sequence). The CDR3 has 15 residues.

This sequence joins TRBV20-1 and TRBJ2-7; D call uncertain. From germline, CDR1 is DFQATT and CDR2 SNEGSKA (reference sequence). The CDR3 spans 12 residues. V lost 2 bases and J 3 bases, leaving 8 bases between the germline ends. DNA for the CDR3: TGCAGTGCTAGACCGACGATCTACGAGCAGTACTTC. As protein: CSARPTIYEQYF.

This chain joins TRBV20-1 and TRBJ2-3; 9 bases align to TRBD2. After removal of 7 bases from V and 8 bases from J, the junction contained 19 bases not matched to a gene. This CDR3 is built from 16 residues. From germline, CDR1 is DFQATT and CDR2 SNEGSKA (reference sequence). The CDR3 DNA follows: TGCAGTGTTCCAGTCCCGGCTAGCGGGGTCGATGGTACGCAGTATTTT. Amino acids: CSVPVPASGVDGTQYF.

The chain carries TRBV7-2 and TRBJ2-5; 15 bases match TRBD2. Germline V CDR1 and CDR2: SGHTA, FQGNSA. Trimming took 6 bases from V and 0 from J; bases not matched to a gene: 11. This CDR3 region has 19 residues. The CDR3 coding sequence is TGTGCCAGCAGTAATCGTCGGACTAGCGGGAGGGGCCACCAAGAGACCCAGTACTTC. Its translation is CASSNRRTSGRGHQETQYF. Looking up the rest from reference TRBV7-2 and TRBJ2-5 gives the full variable domain: GAGVSQSPSNKVTEKGKDVELRCDPISGHTALYWYRQSLGQGLEFLIYFQGNSAPDKSGLPSDRFSAERTGGSVSTLTIQRTQQEDSAVYLCASSNRRTSGRGHQETQYFGPGTRLLVL.

J is TRBJ2-1 and V is TRBV6-2 or TRBV6-3; D gene ambiguous. This CDR3 contains 16 residues. V was shortened by 0 bases and J by 3 bases, with 12 bases between the two germline ends. Germline loops: CDR1 MNHEY, CDR2 SVGEGT. CDR3 sequence reads: CASSYSGQYFYNEQFF. In nucleotides, the CDR3 is TGTGCCAGCAGTTACTCTGGGCAGTACTTCTACAATGAGCAGTTCTTC.

Only a few counts were recorded for this clonotype. The chain recombines TRBV29-1 with TRBJ1-2, with D possibly being TRBD1 (5 bases). Germline CDR1 is SQVTM and CDR2 is ANQGSEA. The length of the CDR3 is 12 residues. Trimming left V 6 bases short and J 3 bases short, with 11 bases between. The CDR3, as DNA: TGCAGCGTGCCCCAGGGCTACTATGGCTACACCTTC. It is translated as CSVPQGYYGYTF.

This chain links TRBV5-1 with TRBJ2-1; no definite D call. The J call may not be correct, given that the DNA end is closer to TRBJ2-7. Looked up from germline, CDR1 is SGHRS and CDR2 is YFSETQ. The CDR3 sequence is 13 residues long. The CDR3 coding sequence is TGCGCCAGCAGCGTGTTGGGCTACAATGAGCAGTACTTC. Its protein is CASSVLGYNEQYF.

In this sample, this clonotype turned up a few times. V is TRBV6-2 or TRBV6-3 and J is TRBJ2-7, with TRBD2 as a possible D gene (6 bases). Deletions cut 5 bases from V and 0 bases from J, with 17 bases between. The CDR3 is made up of 16 amino acids. CDR1 is MNHEY, CDR2 SVGEGT, per germline. The CDR3 protein is CASSRPLEGFSYEQYF. CDR3 nucleotides: TGTGCCAGCAGTCGCCCATTGGAGGGCTTCTCCTACGAGCAGTACTTC.

The chain employs TRBV7-6 and TRBJ2-1, with D perhaps matching TRBD1 (6 bases). Deletions cut 5 bases from V and 4 bases from J, with 12 bases between. This CDR3 is built from 14 residues. Germline loops: CDR1 SGHVS, CDR2 FNYEAQ. CDR3 nucleotides: TGTGCCAGCAGCCAGACAGGACTGTACAATGAGCAGTTCTTC. Protein product: CASSQTGLYNEQFF.

In its sample, this clonotype was seen a few times. This chain joins TRBV6-5 and TRBJ2-5; 12 bases line up with TRBD2. The germline V gene encodes CDR1 MNHEY and CDR2 SVGAGI. The V and J ends lost 2 bases and 3 bases, in that order; junction bases with no gene match: 10. The CDR3 is 18 amino acids. The CDR3 region has the DNA TGTGCCAGCAGTTACGTGGCTAGCGGGAGGGGGTCAAAAGAGACCCAGTACTTC. Residues: CASSYVASGRGSKETQYF.

This chain joins TRBV7-2 and TRBJ1-5; 8 bases align to TRBD1. This CDR3 is 15 amino acids long. V shed 5 bases, J shed 5 bases, and the junction held 8 bases outside the gene matches. Germline V gene data show CDR1 as SGHTA and CDR2 as FQGNSA. The CDR3 bases are TGTGCCAGCAGCGTACTGACAGGGGATGATCAGCCCCAGCATTTT. Its translation: CASSVLTGDDQPQHF.

The genes are TRBV12-3 or TRBV12-4 and TRBJ1-4; tentatively, D is TRBD1 (5 bases). V was cut by 2 bases and J by 8 bases, with 12 bases left in between. CDR3 length: 14 amino acids. The CDR3 coding sequence is TGTGCCAGCAGTTTAAGTTCTGGGGGGGAAAAACTGTTTTTT. Translated: CASSLSSGGEKLFF.

This clonotype occurred a few times. The chain recombines TRBV20-1 with TRBJ1-4, with D uncertain. Between the trimmed V and J ends, which lost 7 bases and 0 bases, there was a span of 9 bases. Germline values: CDR1 DFQATT, CDR2 SNEGSKA (reference sequence). The CDR3 loop spans 13 amino acids. The CDR3 region is CSVKSPTNEKLFF. The DNA of the CDR3 is TGCAGTGTTAAATCCCCAACTAATGAAAAACTGTTTTTT.

This chain uses TRBV3-1 with TRBJ2-4; TRBD2 agrees at 11 bases. TRBJ2-7 matches the DNA end more closely, so the J call is doubtful. The CDR3 sequence is 16 residues long. From germline, CDR1 is LGHDT and CDR2 YNNKEL (reference sequence). The DNA of the CDR3 is TGTGCCAGCAGCCGGAGGCTAGCGGGGGGAACCTGCGAGCAGTACTTC. It encodes CASSRRLAGGTCEQYF.

In its sample, this clonotype was seen a few times. The V call is TRBV3-1, the J call TRBJ2-7; D is ambiguous. The CDR3 covers 14 residues. Trimming left V 4 bases short and J 2 bases short, with 12 bases between. Germline-derived CDR1 and CDR2 are LGHDT and YNNKEL (reference sequence). The CDR3 DNA follows: TGTGCCAGCAGCCCCCTGACCGCCGCCTACGAGCAGTACTTC. Encoded protein: CASSPLTAAYEQYF.

There are a few counts of this clonotype. The CDR3 protein is CASSATMSDTQYF. The CDR3, as DNA: TGTGCCAGCAGTGCGACGATGTCAGATACGCAGTATTTT. The V and J genes are TRBV27 and TRBJ2-3; D is ambiguous. CDR1 and CDR2 (germline): MNHEY, SMNVEV (reference sequence). The length of the CDR3 is 13 residues. V lost 5 bases and J lost 4, with 10 bases in between.

The chain is built from TRBV9 and TRBJ2-4; 12 bases agree with TRBD2. TRBJ2-5 explains the end of the DNA better; the J call may be wrong. The CDR3 is made up of 17 amino acids. From germline, CDR1 is SGDLS and CDR2 YYNGEE. The CDR3 here is CASSDGLAGRGMETQYF. The CDR3 DNA is TGTGCCAGCAGCGACGGACTAGCGGGGAGAGGGATGGAGACCCAGTACTTC.

J is TRBJ2-7 and V is TRBV5-5; 8 bases match TRBD1. Germline loops: CDR1 SGHKS, CDR2 YYEKEE (reference sequence). The CDR3 runs 14 residues. J lost 2 bases, V lost 4 bases, and 5 bases had no gene match. The CDR3 region has the DNA TGTGCCAGCAGCCAGCGGACAGGGCCCTACGAGCAGTACTTC. This encodes CASSQRTGPYEQYF.

This sequence joins TRBV20-1 and TRBJ2-5, with a tentative D call TRBD1 (5 bases). This CDR3 comprises 12 residues. V lost 7 bases and J lost 2, with 11 bases in between. Germline V gives CDR1 DFQATT, CDR2 SNEGSKA (reference sequence). CDR3 coding DNA: TGCAGTGTAACAGGCCTTCAAGAGACCCAGTACTTC. This sequence encodes CSVTGLQETQYF.

This sequence joins TRBV10-1 and TRBJ1-1, with unresolved D. Trimming cost V 7 bases and J 0 bases, with 9 bases left between them. The CDR3 is made up of 13 amino acids. The germline gives CDR1 WNHNN, CDR2 SYGVQD (reference sequence). DNA for the CDR3: TGCGCCAGCAAGGTCACTCTGAACACTGAAGCTTTCTTT. It is translated as CASKVTLNTEAFF.